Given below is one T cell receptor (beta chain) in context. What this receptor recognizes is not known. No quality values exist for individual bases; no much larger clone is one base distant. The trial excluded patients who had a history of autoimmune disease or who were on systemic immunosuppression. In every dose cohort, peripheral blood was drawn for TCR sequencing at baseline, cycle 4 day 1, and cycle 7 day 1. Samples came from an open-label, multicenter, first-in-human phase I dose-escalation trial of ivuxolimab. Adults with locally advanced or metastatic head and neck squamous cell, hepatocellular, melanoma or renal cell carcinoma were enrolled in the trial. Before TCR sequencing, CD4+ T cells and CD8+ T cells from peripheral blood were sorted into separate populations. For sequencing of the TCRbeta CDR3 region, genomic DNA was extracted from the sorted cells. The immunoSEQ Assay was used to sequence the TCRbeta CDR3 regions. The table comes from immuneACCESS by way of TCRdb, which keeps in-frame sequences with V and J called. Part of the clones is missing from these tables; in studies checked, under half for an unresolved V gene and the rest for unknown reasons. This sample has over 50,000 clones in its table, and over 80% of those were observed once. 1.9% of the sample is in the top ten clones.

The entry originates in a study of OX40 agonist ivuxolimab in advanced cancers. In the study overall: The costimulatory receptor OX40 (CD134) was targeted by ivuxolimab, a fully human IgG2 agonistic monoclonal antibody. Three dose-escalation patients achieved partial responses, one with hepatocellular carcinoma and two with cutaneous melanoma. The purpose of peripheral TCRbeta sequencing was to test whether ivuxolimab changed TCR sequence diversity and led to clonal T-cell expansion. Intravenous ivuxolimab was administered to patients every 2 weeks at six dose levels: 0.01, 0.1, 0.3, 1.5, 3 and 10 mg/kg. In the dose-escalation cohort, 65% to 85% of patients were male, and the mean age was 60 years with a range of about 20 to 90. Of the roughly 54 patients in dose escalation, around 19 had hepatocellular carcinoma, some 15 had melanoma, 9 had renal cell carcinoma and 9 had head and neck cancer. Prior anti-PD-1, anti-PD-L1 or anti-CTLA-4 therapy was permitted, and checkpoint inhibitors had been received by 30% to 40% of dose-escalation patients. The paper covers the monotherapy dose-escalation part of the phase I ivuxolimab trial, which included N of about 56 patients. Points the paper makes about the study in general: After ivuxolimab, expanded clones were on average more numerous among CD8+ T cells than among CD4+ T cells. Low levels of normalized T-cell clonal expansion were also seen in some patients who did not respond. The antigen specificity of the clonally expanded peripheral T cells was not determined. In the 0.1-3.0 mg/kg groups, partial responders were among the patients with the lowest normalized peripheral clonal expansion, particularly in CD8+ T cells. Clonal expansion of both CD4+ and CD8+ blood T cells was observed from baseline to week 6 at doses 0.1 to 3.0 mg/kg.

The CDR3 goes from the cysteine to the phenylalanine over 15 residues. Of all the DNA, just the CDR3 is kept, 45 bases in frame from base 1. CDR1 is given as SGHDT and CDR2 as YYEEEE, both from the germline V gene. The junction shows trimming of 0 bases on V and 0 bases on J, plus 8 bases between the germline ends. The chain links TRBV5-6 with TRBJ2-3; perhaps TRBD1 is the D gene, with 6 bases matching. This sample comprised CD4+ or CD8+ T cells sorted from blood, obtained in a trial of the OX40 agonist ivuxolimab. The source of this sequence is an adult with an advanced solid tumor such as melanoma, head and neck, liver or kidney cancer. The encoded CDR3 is CASSLGGGSTDTQYF. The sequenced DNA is TGTGCCAGCAGCTTGGGAGGGGGAAGCACAGATACGCAGTATTTT.